This TCR beta chain was observed in a study of cytomegalovirus exposure and HLA in healthy donors. On this clone itself: The antigen is undetermined.

Germline V CDR1 and CDR2: SQVTM, ANQGSEA. The CDR3 has 11 residues. V dropped 3 bases and J dropped 10 bases, with 12 bases sitting between them. Researchers ran the PCR with 60 Vbeta and 13 Jbeta primers. Here immunoSEQ multiplex PCR was the method, and the copy in TCRdb shows in-frame clones only, minus some. The sample has tens of thousands of clones, 60% to 85% seen once. Findings and caveats of the study: TCR beta chains numbering more than 150 were designated cytomegalovirus-associated. Later work found most CMV-associated TCR beta chains apparently HLA-restricted.

The sample taken for sequencing was PBMCs. The source of this sequence is a man aged 30 to 45 in good health and CMV-seropositive. The chain joins TRBV29-1 to TRBJ1-2; D not resolved. As DNA, the CDR3 is TGCAGCGTTGAGGAGCGACTTCACTACACCTTC. Its protein product is CSVEERLHYTF.